A selection of T cell receptor beta chains follows, all from one sample in a study of cytomegalovirus exposure and HLA in healthy donors. Sequenced by immunoSEQ multiplex PCR; TCRdb stores in-frame clones only, minus some. This sample has almost 200,000 clones; 65% to 80% occur once, and the top ten carry around 4.8%. Sequenced: PBMCs. These receptors were collected from a woman aged 25-40 years in good health and CMV-seropositive. Both conserved end residues are part of each CDR3. A D gene is named only where the DNA matches it firmly. Not all rows give a size; the values are once, few, many and, for expanded clones, a class.

j_gene | abundance | d_gene | v_gene | CDR3aa | CDR3nt
TRBJ1-1 | once | TRBD1 | TRBV29-1 | CSVEGIRGQGDWRTEAFF | TGCAGCGTTGAAGGGATCAGGGGACAGGGGGATTGGAGGACTGAAGCTTTCTTT
TRBJ2-1 | - | TRBD2 | TRBV7-2 | CASSLAGGSPWEQFF | TGTGCCAGCAGCTTAGCGGGAGGGTCCCCTTGGGAGCAGTTCTTC
TRBJ2-3 | once | - | TRBV27 | CASSLSPGQPTDTQYF | TGTGCCAGCAGTTTAAGCCCGGGACAACCCACAGATACGCAGTATTTT
TRBJ2-7 | - | TRBD2 | TRBV7-2 | CASSFGAGDYEQYF | TGTGCCAGCAGCTTCGGAGCGGGGGACTACGAGCAGTACTTC
TRBJ2-1 | - | - | TRBV2 | CASTGEGNEQFF | TGTGCCAGCACTGGCGAGGGTAATGAGCAGTTCTTC
TRBJ2-1 | - | - | TRBV5-6 | CASSWSRDTFYNEQFF | TGTGCCAGCAGCTGGTCGCGGGATACCTTCTACAATGAGCAGTTCTTC
TRBJ2-1 | - | TRBD2 | TRBV11-2 | CASSSRGGSGYNEQFF | TGTGCCAGCAGCTCGCGGGGGGGTAGTGGCTACAATGAGCAGTTCTTC
TRBJ2-7 | - | TRBD2 | TRBV7-9 | CASSLVPTSGSYEQYF | TGTGCCAGCAGCTTAGTTCCGACTAGCGGTTCCTACGAGCAGTACTTC
TRBJ2-3 | once | - | TRBV5-1 | CASSGLHTQYF | TGCGCCAGCAGTGGGCTCCATACGCAGTATTTT
TRBJ2-1 | - | TRBD2 | TRBV9 | CASSARLAGGLTNEQFF | TGTGCCAGCAGCGCCCGACTAGCGGGGGGTCTTACCAATGAGCAGTTCTTC
TRBJ2-7 | few | - | TRBV11-2 | CASSLVGGAVTREQYF | TGTGCCAGCAGCTTAGTCGGAGGGGCCGTCACCCGGGAGCAGTACTTC
TRBJ2-5 | once | - | TRBV25-1 | CASSESDSQETQYF | TGTGCCAGCAGTGAATCCGACAGTCAAGAGACCCAGTACTTC
TRBJ1-2 | once | - | TRBV10-3 | CAISEGRNLHYGYTF | TGTGCCATCAGTGAGGGCAGGAACCTCCACTATGGCTACACCTTC
TRBJ1-2 | - | - | TRBV6-5 | CASSYGGVYGYTF | TGTGCCAGCAGTTACGGGGGCGTCTATGGCTACACCTTC
TRBJ1-5 | - | - | TRBV7-2 | CASSFLGVQPQHF | TGTGCCAGCAGCTTCCTGGGAGTACAGCCCCAGCATTTT
TRBJ1-1 | once | TRBD1 | TRBV6-6 | CASSFLGTGMTEAFF | TGTGCCAGCAGTTTTTTAGGGACAGGGATGACTGAAGCTTTCTTT
TRBJ1-2 | - | - | TRBV27 | CASSLYLGSDYGYTF | TGTGCCAGCAGTTTATACCTAGGTTCGGACTATGGCTACACCTTC
TRBJ2-3 | - | TRBD2 | TRBV5-1 | CASSQGLAGISTDTQYF | TGCGCCAGCAGCCAAGGACTAGCGGGAATTAGCACAGATACGCAGTATTTT
TRBJ1-3 | - | - | TRBV7-9 | CASIRGRENGNTIYF | TGTGCCAGCATCAGAGGTCGTGAGAATGGAAACACCATATATTTT
TRBJ1-2 | - | TRBD1 | TRBV28 | CASSGLPGTGVLGNYGYTF | TGTGCCAGCAGCGGCCTCCCCGGGACAGGGGTTCTTGGGAACTATGGCTACACCTTC
TRBJ2-5 | - | - | TRBV5-1 | CASSSPGIQETQYF | TGCGCCAGCAGCTCCCCAGGGATACAAGAGACCCAGTACTTC
TRBJ1-1 | - | TRBD1 | TRBV5-1 | CASSLIETGGTEAFF | TGCGCCAGCAGCTTGATCGAGACAGGGGGCACTGAAGCTTTCTTT
TRBJ2-6 | - | TRBD1 | TRBV6-5 | CAGGQGASGANVLTF | TGTGCCGGGGGGCAGGGGGCGAGTGGGGCCAACGTCCTGACTTTC
TRBJ1-1 | - | - | TRBV5-5 | CASSLGHPNTEAFF | TGTGCCAGCAGCTTGGGACACCCGAACACTGAAGCTTTCTTT
TRBJ2-3 | - | - | TRBV7-2 | CASSSMGAATDTQYF | TGTGCCAGCAGCTCGATGGGCGCTGCCACAGATACGCAGTATTTT
TRBJ2-3 | - | - | TRBV7-2 | CASSFRSSTDTQYF | TGTGCCAGCAGCTTTCGGTCTAGCACAGATACGCAGTATTTT
TRBJ2-1 | - | TRBD2 | TRBV7-9 | CASSLSLAGGYEQFF | TGTGCCAGCAGCTTATCACTAGCGGGCGGCTACGAGCAGTTCTTC
TRBJ1-1 | - | TRBD1 | TRBV5-5 | CASSWPGQGVRRSDTEAFF | TGTGCCAGCAGCTGGCCGGGACAGGGGGTCCGTCGTTCCGACACTGAAGCTTTCTTT
TRBJ2-5 | - | - | TRBV15 | CATSRDPFGETQYF | TGTGCCACCAGCAGAGATCCATTCGGGGAGACCCAGTACTTC
TRBJ2-6 | - | - | TRBV7-6 | CASSLGPSSGANVLTF | TGTGCCAGCAGCTTAGGGCCTTCCTCTGGGGCCAACGTCCTGACTTTC
TRBJ1-2 | - | - | TRBV4-1 | CASSQDNLFRQAPGYGYTF | TGCGCCAGCAGCCAAGATAATTTATTTCGACAGGCCCCTGGCTATGGCTACACCTTC
TRBJ2-5 | - | TRBD2 | TRBV4-1 | CASSQDSLAGGRTQYF | TGCGCCAGCAGCCAAGATTCACTAGCGGGGGGCCGTACCCAGTACTTC
TRBJ1-1 | - | TRBD1 | TRBV19 | CASRPQSTGSEAFF | TGTGCCAGTAGACCCCAGTCGACAGGGTCAGAAGCTTTCTTT
TRBJ1-2 | few | TRBD1 | TRBV9 | CASSVASGQLDYGYTF | TGTGCCAGCAGCGTAGCATCGGGACAGTTAGACTATGGCTACACCTTC
TRBJ2-7 | - | TRBD1 | TRBV30 | CAWSGQGQGMRQYF | TGTGCCTGGAGTGGACAGGGACAGGGTATGCGGCAGTACTTC
TRBJ2-7 | few | TRBD2 | TRBV11-3 | CASSGGRSLRTHEQYF | TGTGCCAGCAGCGGCGGGAGATCCCTCAGGACCCACGAGCAGTACTTC
TRBJ2-7 | - | TRBD1 | TRBV4-1 | CASSQSPGQGRSYEQYF | TGCGCCAGCAGCCAAAGCCCAGGACAGGGACGCTCCTACGAGCAGTACTTC
TRBJ1-2 | - | - | TRBV7-8 | CASTPGTGSDYGYTF | TGTGCCAGCACGCCAGGCACGGGGTCGGACTATGGCTACACCTTC
TRBJ2-7 | - | TRBD2 | TRBV5-6 | CASSPGGLSYEQYF | TGTGCCAGCAGTCCGGGAGGTCTCTCCTACGAGCAGTACTTC
TRBJ2-1 | - | TRBD2 | TRBV6-6 | CASSYPPSGSVDEQFF | TGTGCCAGCAGTTACCCCCCTAGCGGGAGTGTCGATGAGCAGTTCTTC
TRBJ1-1 | - | TRBD1 | TRBV6-6 | CASTGQGAEAFF | TGTGCCAGCACTGGACAGGGGGCTGAAGCTTTCTTT
TRBJ1-1 | - | - | TRBV6-5 | CATATGLNTEAFF | TGTGCCACCGCAACAGGGTTAAACACTGAAGCTTTCTTT
TRBJ2-7 | - | TRBD1 | TRBV19 | CASSSRDSPPYEQYF | TGTGCCAGTAGTAGCCGGGACAGTCCTCCCTACGAGCAGTACTTC
TRBJ1-5 | few | - | TRBV7-2 | CASSLVGGGSNQPQHF | TGTGCCAGCAGCTTAGTTGGGGGCGGTAGCAATCAGCCCCAGCATTTT
TRBJ1-3 | - | - | TRBV7-9 | CASSLTLHLSSGNTIYF | TGTGCCAGCAGCTTGACTCTCCACCTCAGCTCTGGAAACACCATATATTTT
TRBJ1-1 | - | TRBD1 | TRBV19 | CATGWDSMNTEAFF | TGTGCCACTGGGTGGGACAGCATGAACACTGAAGCTTTCTTT
TRBJ2-7 | - | TRBD1 | TRBV6-5 | CASSFHRDRGPYEQYF | TGTGCCAGCAGTTTCCACCGGGACAGGGGGCCCTACGAGCAGTACTTC
TRBJ2-3 | - | - | TRBV21-1 | CASSARQGSTDTQYF | TGTGCCAGCAGCGCCCGACAGGGGAGCACAGATACGCAGTATTTT
TRBJ2-1 | - | - | TRBV30 | CAWTVGSAGSNEQFF | TGTGCCTGGACCGTGGGTTCGGCGGGGTCTAATGAGCAGTTCTTC